Listed here is a single TCR beta chain. Antigen specificity is unknown. The data were obtained in a study of T cell repertoires in cytomegalovirus infection. Study in general: Public signatures in TCR beta pointed to CMV infection and matching HLA type. Study conclusions and caveats: Cumulative frequency of public TCR beta families picked out carriers of CMV plus the relevant HLA.

Germline lookup yields CDR1 SGHRS and CDR2 YFSETQ. V gave up 1 base and J gave up 0 bases; unmatched junction bases: 7. The CDR3 spans 17 residues. A single record per CDR3 protein comes from TCRdb applying MiXCR to the reads. The table lists around 740,000 distinct CDR3 sequences, less than 40% of them singletons. The sample taken for sequencing was PBMCs. The TCR was taken from a human donor in good health (CMV status not recorded). Some clones in this sample may be carry-over from other donors' samples. The chain uses TRBV5-1 and TRBJ2-7; 10 bases are shared with TRBD2. The CDR3 sequence is CASSLLASGSLSYEQYF. The CDR3, as DNA: TGCGCCAGCAGCTTGCTGGCTAGCGGGAGCCTCTCCTACGAGCAGTACTTC. The full variable domain, in which reference TRBV5-1 and TRBJ2-7 provide the parts outside the CDR3, is KAGVTQTPRYLIKTRGQQVTLSCSPISGHRSVSWYQQTPGQGLQFLFEYFSETQRNKGNFPGRFSGRQFSNSRSEMNVSTLELGDSALYLCASSLLASGSLSYEQYFGPGTRLTVT.